Listed below are T cell receptor beta chains from one sample, sequenced in a study of radiation and T cells in renal cell carcinoma. Profiled with immunoSEQ multiplex PCR; TCRdb holds only in-frame clones, not every one. The sample lists about 91,000 clones; 82% were seen once. The sequencing used blood, collected from a patient whose treatment included radiotherapy and nephrectomy. The receptors stem from a man aged 60 to 69 with renal cell carcinoma. Both conserved end residues are part of each CDR3. D genes are given only for firm matches. The listing skips clone size in some rows; elsewhere it reads once, few, many or a size class.

TRBD1 TRBJ1-5 TRBV28 NA TGTGCCAGCAGCCCACAGGGGGCAGGTATTCAGCCCCAGCATTTT CASSPQGAGIQPQHF
TRBD1 TRBJ1-2 TRBV2 NA TGTGCCAGCAGCCCCAGGGGGCCGGGCTATGGCTACACCTTC CASSPRGPGYGYTF
TRBD2 TRBJ2-1 TRBV11-3 once TGTGCCAGCAGCTTAGAAGGGGCGGGAGGGCCCATCAATGAGCAGTTCTTC CASSLEGAGGPINEQFF
NA TRBJ2-7 TRBV2 NA TGTGCCAGCAGTGACTTGGGACGGGCCTACGAGCAGTACTTC CASSDLGRAYEQYF
NA TRBJ2-1 TRBV5-4 NA TGTGCCAGCAGCTTGACTAGCCGGAATGAGCAGTTCTTC CASSLTSRNEQFF
NA TRBJ2-7 TRBV4-1 NA TGCGCCAGCAGCCAGACTGTAACCTACGAGCAGTACTTC CASSQTVTYEQYF
NA TRBJ2-7 TRBV28 NA TGTGCCAGCAGTTTATCAGGGCCGCCCTACGAGCAGTACTTC CASSLSGPPYEQYF
TRBD1 TRBJ2-1 TRBV28 NA TGTGCCAGCAGCCATACCTCGGACAGGCGAAATGAGCAGTTCTTC CASSHTSDRRNEQFF
TRBD2 TRBJ2-5 TRBV18 NA TGTGCCAGCTCACCAGAGGCGGGAGGGGAGACCCAGTACTTC CASSPEAGGETQYF
NA TRBJ1-3 TRBV7-9 NA TGTGCCAGCAGCTCCCCCGGGGACATCCACCTAGGGGGAAACACCATATATTTT CASSSPGDIHLGGNTIYF
TRBD2 TRBJ2-4 TRBV5-6 few TGTGCCAGCAGCTTGGTCGGGAGGATACAGTACTTC CASSLVGRIQYF
TRBD1 TRBJ2-7 TRBV12-5 NA TGTGCTAGTGGTTTGGACGCCGGGACAGTCTACGAGCAGTACTTC CASGLDAGTVYEQYF
NA TRBJ1-2 TRBV27 many TGTGCCAGCAGTCCCGGACAGTATAGCGCTGGCTACACCTTC CASSPGQYSAGYTF
NA TRBJ1-2 TRBV9 once TGTGCCAGCAGCGGAAAAACGACAGAGAACGGCCGGGAGGTCTATGGCTACACCTTC CASSGKTTENGREVYGYTF
NA TRBJ2-7 TRBV28 NA TGTGCCAGCAGAACCAACGGACAGTCATGGTACTTC CASRTNGQSWYF
NA TRBJ2-7 TRBV5-6 NA TGTGCCAGCAGCGTGCGGGGCAGGAGCTCCTACGAGCAGTACTTC CASSVRGRSSYEQYF
NA TRBJ1-1 TRBV21-1 few TGTGCCTTAGACAGCCTGAACACTGAAGCTTTCTTT CALDSLNTEAFF
TRBD1 TRBJ2-7 TRBV7-2 NA TGTGCCAGCAGCCCCAGGGACAGGGAATCCTACGAGCAGTACTTC CASSPRDRESYEQYF
TRBD2 TRBJ2-1 TRBV6-1 once TGTGCCAGCGAGCAGGGACTAGCGGACGGCGATGAGCAGTTCTTC CASEQGLADGDEQFF
NA TRBJ2-7 TRBV19 NA TGTGCCAGTAGTATGTCGGGACAACCCTACGAGCAGTACTTC CASSMSGQPYEQYF
NA TRBJ2-5 TRBV11-2 once TGTGCCAGCAGCCTCTTTCGGGCCCCCCAAGAGACCCAGTACTTC CASSLFRAPQETQYF
NA TRBJ2-6 TRBV7-9 once TGTGCCAGCAGCCCGCGTAGGGCCTCTGGGGCCAACGTCCTGACTTTC CASSPRRASGANVLTF
NA TRBJ2-5 TRBV4-1 NA TGCGCCAGCAGCCAACGAGGTCTGGGAGGAGTCTTCCAGTACTTC CASSQRGLGGVFQYF
TRBD2 TRBJ2-5 TRBV9 NA TGTGCCAGCAGCGTAGGGACTAGCGGGGAGACCCAGTACTTC CASSVGTSGETQYF
NA TRBJ2-1 TRBV10-1 NA TGCGCCAGCCGAGCTAGCGACGAGAGACCCTACAATGAGCAGTTCTTC CASRASDERPYNEQFF
NA TRBJ2-5 TRBV29-1 NA TGCAGCGTTGCCCTTTTGAATAGGGAGACCCAGTACTTC CSVALLNRETQYF
TRBD1 TRBJ1-1 TRBV10-2 NA TGCGCCAGCAGTGAGTCTAGGACAGGGATGCACACTGAAGCTTTCTTT CASSESRTGMHTEAFF
NA TRBJ2-1 TRBV7-9 NA TGTGCCAGCAACAATCCGGAGACTTCCGACAATGAGCAGTTCTTC CASNNPETSDNEQFF
NA TRBJ1-1 TRBV19 NA TGTGCCAGTAGCCCCACAGGGTCCGCGGCTGAAGCTTTCTTT CASSPTGSAAEAFF
NA TRBJ1-4 TRBV30 NA TGTGCCTGGCAAGGCGGCTTATATGAAAAACTGTTTTTT CAWQGGLYEKLFF
NA TRBJ1-2 TRBV5-1 NA TGCGCCAGCAGACAGGATACAATCTATGGCTACACCTTC CASRQDTIYGYTF
TRBD1 TRBJ2-7 TRBV4-1 NA TGCGCCAGCAGCCAAATTCGACAGGGCCTCTACGAGCAGTACTTC CASSQIRQGLYEQYF
TRBD1 TRBJ2-5 TRBV19 NA TGTGCCAGTAGTATAGGTCGGGACAGGGTAGAGACCCAGTACTTC CASSIGRDRVETQYF
TRBD1 TRBJ1-5 TRBV5-1 once TGCGCCAGCAGCTTGGAAGGGGGCGACAATCAGCCCCAGCATTTT CASSLEGGDNQPQHF
NA TRBJ2-4 TRBV7-3 NA TGTGCCAGCAGCTTAGATCCGGGTGTCGGTAACAACATTCAGTACTTC CASSLDPGVGNNIQYF
NA TRBJ2-2 TRBV4-2 NA TGTGCCAGCAGCCAAGATCTAACAGGGCGCGACACCGGGGAGCTGTTTTTT CASSQDLTGRDTGELFF
NA TRBJ2-7 TRBV27 NA TGTGCCAGCAGCTCGAAACAGGGTCCCTACGAGCAGTACTTC CASSSKQGPYEQYF
TRBD1 TRBJ2-2 TRBV5-1 NA TGCGCCAGCAGCTTTCAGGGGGCTCGAGGCACCGGGGAGCTGTTTTTT CASSFQGARGTGELFF
NA TRBJ2-3 TRBV7-9 NA TGTGCCAGCAGCACCCGGCCGGCGACAGATACGCAGTATTTT CASSTRPATDTQYF
TRBD2 TRBJ2-3 TRBV5-5 NA TGTGCCAGCAGCTCCGGGACTAGCGGGCCGTCCGAGTATTTT CASSSGTSGPSEYF
NA TRBJ2-7 TRBV28 NA TGTGCCAGCAGCTTTGGACGTGGGGCCCCCCGTATCTACGAGCAGTACTTC CASSFGRGAPRIYEQYF
NA TRBJ1-5 TRBV19 NA TGTGCCAGTACCACACCCCAGGTCGGGCAGCCCCAGCATTTT CASTTPQVGQPQHF
NA TRBJ2-1 TRBV27 NA TGTGCCAGCAGTTTATCATTAGTAGCGGTGGATGAGCAGTTCTTC CASSLSLVAVDEQFF
NA TRBJ1-2 TRBV13 NA TGTGCCAGCAGCCTGCCGGGGGTGTTTGGCTACACCTTC CASSLPGVFGYTF